This T cell receptor (beta chain) was profiled in a study of metastatic and nonmetastatic thyroid tumors. TCRdb re-analyzed the PCR reads through MiXCR. The repertoire holds over 25,000 clones, 11% seen once, with more than 15% in the top ten. The V gene's germline CDR1 is SGDLS and CDR2 YYNGEE. The CDR3 is 15 amino acids. V was clipped by 3 bases and J by 3 bases, with 12 bases between them. This clone was recorded many times. No treatment had been given to any patient before thyroid surgery. The clonotype was recovered from a female donor with papillary thyroid cancer or a benign thyroid nodule (not recorded which). Some clones in this sample may be carry-over from other donors' samples. Sample: blood. The rearrangement uses TRBV9 and TRBJ1-4; D is undetermined. CDR3: CASSGRSQSNEKLFF. As DNA, the CDR3 is TGTGCCAGCAGCGGTAGGAGTCAGTCTAATGAAAAACTGTTTTTT.